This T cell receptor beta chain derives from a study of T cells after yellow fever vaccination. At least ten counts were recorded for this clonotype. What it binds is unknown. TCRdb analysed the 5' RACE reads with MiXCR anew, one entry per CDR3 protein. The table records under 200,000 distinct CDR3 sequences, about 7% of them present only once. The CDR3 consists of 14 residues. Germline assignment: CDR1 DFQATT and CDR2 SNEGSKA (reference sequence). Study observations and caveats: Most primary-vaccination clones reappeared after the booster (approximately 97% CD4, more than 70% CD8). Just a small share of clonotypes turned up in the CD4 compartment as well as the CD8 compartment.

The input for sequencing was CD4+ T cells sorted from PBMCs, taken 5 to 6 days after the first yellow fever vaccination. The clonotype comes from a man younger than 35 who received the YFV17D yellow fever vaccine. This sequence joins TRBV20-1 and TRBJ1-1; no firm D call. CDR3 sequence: CRARSFGNYAEAFF. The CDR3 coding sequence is TGCAGGGCCCGCTCATTCGGGAATTACGCTGAAGCTTTCTTT.